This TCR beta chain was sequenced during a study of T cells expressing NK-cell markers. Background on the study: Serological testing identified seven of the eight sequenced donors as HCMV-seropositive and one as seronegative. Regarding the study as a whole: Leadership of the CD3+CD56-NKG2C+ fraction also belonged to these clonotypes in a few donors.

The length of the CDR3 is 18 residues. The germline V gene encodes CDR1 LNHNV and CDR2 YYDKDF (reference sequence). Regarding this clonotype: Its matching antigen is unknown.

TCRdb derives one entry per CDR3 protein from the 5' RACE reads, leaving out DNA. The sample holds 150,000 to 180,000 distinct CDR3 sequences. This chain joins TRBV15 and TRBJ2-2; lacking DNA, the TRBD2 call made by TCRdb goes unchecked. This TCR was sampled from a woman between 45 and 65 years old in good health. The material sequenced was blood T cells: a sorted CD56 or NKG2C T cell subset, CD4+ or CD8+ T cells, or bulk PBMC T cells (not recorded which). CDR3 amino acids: CATSRVGLAGVNTGELFF.